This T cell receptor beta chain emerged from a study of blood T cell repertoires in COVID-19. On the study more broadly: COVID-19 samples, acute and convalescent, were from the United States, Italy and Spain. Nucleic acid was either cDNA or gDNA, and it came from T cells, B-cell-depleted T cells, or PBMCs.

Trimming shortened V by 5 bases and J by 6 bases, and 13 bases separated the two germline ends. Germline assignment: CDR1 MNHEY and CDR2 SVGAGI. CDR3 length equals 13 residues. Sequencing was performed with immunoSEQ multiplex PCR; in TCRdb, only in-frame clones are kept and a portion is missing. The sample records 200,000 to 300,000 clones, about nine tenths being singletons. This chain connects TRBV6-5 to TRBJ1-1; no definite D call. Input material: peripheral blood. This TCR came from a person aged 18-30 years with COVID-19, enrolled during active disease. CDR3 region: CASSPSWGAEAFF. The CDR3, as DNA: TGTGCCAGCAGTCCCTCGTGGGGAGCTGAAGCTTTCTTT.